The 10 T cell receptor beta chains below were found in one sample sequenced in a study of T cell responses to AZD1222 COVID-19 vaccine. The protocol was immunoSEQ multiplex PCR, while the TCRdb copy is restricted to in-frame clones and leaves out a portion. This table has 150,000 to 200,000 clones, approximately 86% appearing once. The sequencing here drew on peripheral blood, taken 28 days after the second AZD1222 dose. The source of these receptors is an adult who received the AZD1222 COVID-19 vaccine.

V is TRBV25-1 and J is TRBJ2-1, with 9 bases matching TRBD1. Germline-derived CDR1 and CDR2 are MGHDK and SYGVNS. Trimming at V came to 6 bases and at J to 3 bases, leaving 6 bases not matched to a gene. CDR3 length: 15 residues. CDR3: CASSLGTGNYNEQFF. The DNA of the CDR3 is TGTGCCAGCAGCCTCGGGACAGGGAACTACAATGAGCAGTTCTTC.

This sequence joins TRBV23-1 and TRBJ1-6; 7 bases match TRBD1. TRBV23-1 is treated as an ORF (open reading frame) with a function not yet certain. This CDR3 has 18 amino acids. V was clipped by 2 bases and J by 6 bases; unmatched bases: 13. CDR3 amino acids: CASSQSFTSGTVNSPLHF. The CDR3 DNA sequence: TGCGCCAGCAGTCAAAGTTTTACTTCCGGGACAGTTAATTCACCCCTCCACTTT.

This chain uses TRBV3-1 (or the pseudogene TRBV3-2) with TRBJ2-3; 8 bases fit TRBD2. Germline V lookup: CDR1 LGHDT, CDR2 YNNKEL (reference sequence). V gave up 5 bases and J gave up 3 bases; unmatched junction bases: 7. The CDR3 covers 15 residues. The CDR3 spells CASSSRGGETDTQYF. CDR3 sequence (DNA): TGTGCCAGCAGCAGCCGGGGGGGCGAGACAGATACGCAGTATTTT.

The chain combines TRBV5-1 with TRBJ2-5; 10 bases line up with TRBD2. Per the germline V gene, CDR1 is SGHRS and CDR2 is YFSETQ. V trimming: 5 bases; J trimming: 2 bases; junction bases outside the gene matches: 9. The CDR3 spans 16 residues. The DNA for the CDR3 is TGCGCCAGCAGGGGTAGCGGGGGGCCTCGGCAAGAGACCCAGTACTTC. It yields the protein CASRGSGGPRQETQYF.

The table lists this clone with a count of one. J is TRBJ1-6 and V is TRBV5-1, with a possible D match to TRBD1 (6 bases). Per the germline V gene, CDR1 is SGHRS and CDR2 is YFSETQ. V dropped 4 bases and J dropped 6 bases, with 8 bases sitting between them. The CDR3 is 13 residues long. For the CDR3, the DNA is TGCGCCAGCAGCCCGGACAGTAATTCACCCCTCCACTTT. This codes for CASSPDSNSPLHF.

This clone was picked up one time. The CDR3 here is CASSLGQGYNEQFF. The CDR3 region has the DNA TGCGCCAGCAGCCTGGGACAGGGCTACAATGAGCAGTTCTTC. The chain is built from TRBV10-2 and TRBJ2-1, with 9 bases identical to TRBD1. CDR1 is WSHSY and CDR2 is SAAADI in the germline V gene. Trimming at V came to 6 bases and at J to 3 bases, leaving 3 bases not matched to a gene. The CDR3 is made up of 14 amino acids.

The chain carries TRBV19 and TRBJ2-1, with 9 positions matching TRBD2. The V gene's germline CDR1 is LNHDA and CDR2 SQIVND (reference sequence). The CDR3 consists of 16 residues. V gave up 5 bases and J gave up 3 bases; unmatched junction bases: 8. CDR3: CASSFLAGLNYNEQFF. The CDR3 DNA reads TGTGCCAGTAGTTTCCTAGCGGGGTTAAACTACAATGAGCAGTTCTTC.

V usage is TRBV3-1 (or the pseudogene TRBV3-2) and J usage is TRBJ2-7; possibly TRBD2 for D (5 bases). The CDR3 is 12 amino acids. Trimming removed 4 bases from V and 7 bases from J, with 11 bases in between. The germline CDR1 and CDR2 sequences are LGHDT and YNNKEL (reference sequence). The CDR3 here is CASSLLTGEQYF. The CDR3 coding sequence is TGTGCCAGCAGCCTCCTAACGGGGGAGCAGTACTTC.

The V call is TRBV9, the J call TRBJ1-1; perhaps TRBD1 as D (5 bases). Trimming cost V 0 bases and J 3 bases, with 12 bases left between them. The CDR3 runs 15 residues. Germline-derived CDR1 and CDR2 are SGDLS and YYNGEE. CDR3 region: CASSVGGGLDTEAFF. In DNA, the CDR3 is TGTGCCAGCAGCGTAGGTGGGGGATTGGACACTGAAGCTTTCTTT.

J is TRBJ2-7 and V is TRBV30; 9 nucleotides align to TRBD1. Germline trimming cut 0 bases from V and 3 bases from J; bases unmatched to any gene: 12. In germline, CDR1 is GTSNPN, CDR2 SVGIG (reference sequence). The CDR3 spans 17 residues. The CDR3, as DNA: TGTGCCTGGAGTGTAATACTTGGGACAGGGCCCCTCTACGAGCAGTACTTC. Translating it yields CAWSVILGTGPLYEQYF.